The 8 T cell receptor beta chains below were found in one sample sequenced in a study of blood T cell repertoires in COVID-19. The repertoire was sequenced with immunoSEQ multiplex PCR; TCRdb's copy has only in-frame clones and lacks some. The table shows 350,000 to 400,000 clones, with 85% to 90% occurring only once. The specimen sequenced was PBMCs or T cells enriched from blood (not recorded which). The source is a woman aged 30 to 39 who had recovered from COVID-19.

The chain combines TRBV4-3 with TRBJ2-7, with 10 bases aligning to TRBD1. The CDR3 spans 15 residues. The V gene's germline CDR1 is LGHNA and CDR2 YSLEER. After removal of 4 bases from V and 1 base from J, the junction contained 4 bases not matched to a gene. The CDR3 DNA is TGCGCCAGCAGCCGAGGACAGGGGGATTCCTACGAGCAGTACTTC. This gives the protein CASSRGQGDSYEQYF.

This rearrangement joins TRBV27 to TRBJ1-1; D is uncertain. Per the germline V gene, CDR1 is MNHEY and CDR2 is SMNVEV (reference sequence). This CDR3 has 15 amino acids. The V end lost 0 bases, the J end lost 0 bases, and 8 bases lay between the germline ends. CDR3 loop: CASSLSTTMNTEAFF. The CDR3, as DNA: TGTGCCAGCAGTTTATCGACAACCATGAACACTGAAGCTTTCTTT.

This chain links TRBV28 with TRBJ2-7; 8 positions match TRBD2. The CDR3 is made up of 15 amino acids. Germline-derived CDR1 and CDR2 are MDHEN and SYDVKM. The junction had 4 bases not matched to a gene; V was cut back by 3 bases and J by 0 bases. In nucleotides, the CDR3 is TGTGCCAGCAGTTTTGGTAGCGGGAACTCCTACGAGCAGTACTTC. Translated: CASSFGSGNSYEQYF.

V gene TRBV11-2 combines with J gene TRBJ2-1, with 11 bases lining up with TRBD2. With V trimmed by 0 bases and J by 7 bases, 11 bases remained unmatched. Germline-derived CDR1 and CDR2 are SGHAT and FQNNGV. CDR3 length equals 18 residues. The DNA of the CDR3 is TGTGCCAGCAGCTTAGATCTTCCTGGACTAGCGGGTAGAAATGAGCAGTTCTTC. Amino acids: CASSLDLPGLAGRNEQFF.

The rearrangement joins TRBV29-1 to TRBJ2-7; 10 nucleotides agree with TRBD1. The CDR3 has 13 residues. From germline, CDR1 is SQVTM and CDR2 ANQGSEA. V dropped 4 bases and J dropped 5; count of bases not matched to a gene: 5. CDR3 sequence: CSVVRDRGHEQYF. CDR3 bases: TGCAGCGTTGTCCGGGACAGGGGTCACGAGCAGTACTTC.

This clone was detected only a few times. In DNA form, the CDR3 reads TGTGCCAGCAGCGACCCGACTAGCGGCAAGGAGCAGTACTTC. Encoded protein: CASSDPTSGKEQYF. V is TRBV7-3 and J is TRBJ2-7; 9 nucleotides line up with TRBD2. The CDR3 consists of 14 residues. Germline CDR1 and CDR2: SGHTA and FQGTGA. The V and J ends lost 5 bases and 7 bases, in that order; junction bases with no gene match: 9.

The rearrangement links TRBV5-1 to TRBJ1-2; 8 nucleotides agree with TRBD1. The V gene's germline CDR1 is SGHRS and CDR2 YFSETQ. The ends lost 0 bases at V and 7 bases at J; junction bases unmatched: 5. The CDR3 sequence is 14 residues long. The CDR3 DNA sequence: TGCGCCAGCAGCTTGGGTCAGGGGGCGGCTGGCTACACCTTC. It encodes CASSLGQGAAGYTF.

This chain connects TRBV18 to TRBJ1-2; D remains unclear. V was clipped by 4 bases and J by 6 bases, with 18 bases between them. Germline CDR1 and CDR2: KGHSH and LQKENI. The CDR3 is 15 amino acids. The CDR3 DNA is TGTGCCAGCTCACTTTCCACTAGGGTTTGGGATGGCTACACCTTC. It translates to CASSLSTRVWDGYTF.